These T cell receptor beta chains were read from a single sample in a study of blood T cell repertoires in COVID-19. Produced via immunoSEQ multiplex PCR; TCRdb's table is partial and in-frame only. The sample contains some 190,000 clones, 80% to 90% of which appear only once. The source material was peripheral blood. The receptors come from a human donor with active or convalescent COVID-19. The donor label of this sample is uncertain. Both conserved end residues are part of each CDR3. The order of the fields is CDR3 length, J gene, V gene, clone size, D gene, CDR3 protein, CDR3 DNA. The D gene is left open where the match is weak. Size is omitted from some rows. Given values are once, few, many or a class for expanded clones.

>15|TRBJ2-5|TRBV19|NA|TRBD2
CASSITSGQQETQYF
TGTGCCAGTAGTATCACTAGCGGGCAGCAAGAGACCCAGTACTTC
>16|TRBJ1-1|TRBV5-1|NA|NA
CASSSNAGTPNTEAFF
TGCGCCAGCAGCTCGAACGCCGGGACACCGAACACTGAAGCTTTCTTT
>16|TRBJ1-1|TRBV5-4|NA|NA
CASSLGLGGVGTEAFF
TGTGCCAGCAGCTTGGGCCTGGGGGGGGTAGGTACTGAAGCTTTCTTT
>17|TRBJ2-1|TRBV3-1/TRBV3-2|NA|TRBD2
CASSQGYPSGGANEQFF
TGTGCCAGCAGCCAAGGTTATCCTAGCGGGGGGGCGAATGAGCAGTTCTTC
>15|TRBJ2-7|TRBV6-5|NA|TRBD1
CASSRGTGGRGEQYF
TGTGCCAGCAGTCGCGGGACAGGGGGCCGTGGGGAGCAGTACTTC
>19|TRBJ2-1|TRBV9|NA|TRBD2
CASTDLLAGGSLTYNEQFF
TGTGCCAGTACCGATTTACTAGCGGGAGGGTCGCTGACCTACAATGAGCAGTTCTTC
>13|TRBJ2-7|TRBV12-3/TRBV12-4|once|NA
CASRKDTQYEQYF
TGTGCCAGCAGGAAAGACACCCAGTACGAGCAGTACTTC
>11|TRBJ2-7|TRBV30|NA|TRBD1
CACGQGYEQYF
TGTGCCTGCGGACAGGGTTACGAGCAGTACTTC
>15|TRBJ2-5|TRBV15|NA|NA
CATSRELGGHETQYF
TGTGCCACCAGCAGAGAGTTGGGGGGGCACGAGACCCAGTACTTC
>17|TRBJ1-6|TRBV5-1|NA|TRBD1
CASSLGPGGPNNSPLHF
TGCGCCAGCAGCTTGGGGCCAGGGGGGCCTAATAATTCACCCCTCCACTTT
>15|TRBJ1-1|TRBV4-1|NA|NA
CASSQVEGSGTEAFF
TGCGCCAGCAGCCAAGTGGAGGGGAGTGGAACTGAAGCTTTCTTT
>16|TRBJ2-5|TRBV5-6|NA|TRBD2
CASSLGTSGYQETQYF
TGTGCCAGCAGCTTGGGAACTAGCGGGTATCAAGAGACCCAGTACTTC
>12|TRBJ2-3|TRBV27|NA|NA
CASSSYTDTQYF
TGTGCCAGCAGTTCCTACACAGATACGCAGTATTTT
>13|TRBJ1-2|TRBV29-1|NA|TRBD1
CSAKTGGNYGYTF
TGCAGCGCTAAGACAGGGGGCAACTATGGCTACACCTTC
>15|TRBJ2-5|TRBV10-3|NA|TRBD2
CAISDIAGGGETQYF
TGTGCCATCAGTGACATAGCGGGGGGTGGAGAGACCCAGTACTTC
>15|TRBJ1-5|TRBV2|NA|NA
CASSEGQAQNQPQHF
TGTGCCAGCAGTGAAGGACAGGCGCAGAATCAGCCCCAGCATTTT
>13|TRBJ2-7|TRBV7-9|NA|NA
CASSRQSHYEQYF
TGTGCCAGCAGCCGACAGTCCCACTACGAGCAGTACTTC
>13|TRBJ1-1|TRBV19|few|NA
CASSISGNTEAFF
TGTGCCAGTAGTATCTCAGGGAACACTGAAGCTTTCTTT
>11|TRBJ2-7|TRBV28|NA|NA
CASSFAGGIFF
NA
>14|TRBJ2-1|TRBV28|NA|TRBD2
CASSFGLAVNEQFF
TGTGCCAGCAGTTTTGGGCTAGCGGTCAATGAGCAGTTCTTC
>14|TRBJ1-2|TRBV5-4|NA|TRBD1
CASSLETGYYGYTF
TGTGCCAGCAGCTTAGAGACAGGGTACTATGGCTACACCTTC
>17|TRBJ1-6|TRBV4-3|few|NA
CASSQERDSSYNSPLHF
TGCGCCAGCAGCCAAGAACGGGATAGCTCCTATAATTCACCCCTCCACTTT
>13|TRBJ2-7|TRBV12-3/TRBV12-4|once|TRBD2
CASTPGGSYEQYF
TGTGCCAGCACCCCCGGGGGGAGCTACGAGCAGTACTTC
>14|TRBJ1-5|TRBV30|NA|NA
CAWSVGAGVQPQHF
TGTGCCTGGAGTGTAGGGGCAGGGGTTCAGCCCCAGCATTTT
>15|TRBJ2-2|TRBV11-3|NA|NA
CASSLTAANTGELFF
TGTGCCAGCAGCCTTACCGCGGCGAACACCGGGGAGCTGTTTTTT
>16|TRBJ2-1|TRBV6-4|NA|NA
CASSDFGLRSANEQFF
TGTGCCAGCAGTGACTTCGGACTTAGGTCGGCAAATGAGCAGTTCTTC
>18|TRBJ2-6|TRBV5-1|NA|NA
CASTLRGADLSGANVLTF
TGCGCCAGCACCCTCAGGGGGGCCGATCTCTCTGGGGCCAACGTCCTGACTTTC
>14|TRBJ2-2|TRBV4-1|NA|NA
CASSQDPRTGELFF
TGCGCCAGCAGCCAAGATCCGCGCACCGGGGAGCTGTTTTTT
>16|TRBJ2-7|TRBV5-1|few|TRBD2
CASSSSITGRSYEQYF
TGCGCCAGCAGCTCCTCTATTACCGGGAGGTCCTACGAGCAGTACTTC
>13|TRBJ2-7|TRBV10-1|few|NA
CASSESGSTEQYF
TGCGCCAGCAGTGAGTCGGGGAGTACGGAGCAGTACTTC
>17|TRBJ2-3|TRBV19|NA|TRBD2
CASSMGRYSGSTDTQYF
TGTGCCAGTAGTATGGGGCGGTATAGCGGGAGCACAGATACGCAGTATTTT
>13|TRBJ1-2|TRBV12-3/TRBV12-4|once|TRBD1
CASSSPGGYGYTF
TGTGCCAGCAGCTCCCCAGGGGGCTATGGCTACACCTTC
>16|TRBJ2-2|TRBV6-6|once|TRBD2
CASSYGRVGNTGELFF
TGTGCCAGCAGTTACGGGAGGGTAGGGAACACCGGGGAGCTGTTTTTT
>16|TRBJ2-3|TRBV4-1|NA|TRBD2
CASSQVAGGTTDTQYF
TGCGCCAGCAGCCAAGTAGCGGGAGGTACGACAGATACGCAGTATTTT
>14|TRBJ1-6|TRBV4-3|NA|NA
CASSRQGQNSPLHF
TGCGCCAGCAGCCGTCAGGGGCAGAATTCACCCCTCCACTTT
>17|TRBJ1-5|TRBV10-3|many|TRBD1
CAISGAGQGASNQPQHF
TGTGCCATCAGCGGGGCGGGACAGGGGGCGAGCAATCAGCCCCAGCATTTT
>12|TRBJ2-7|TRBV3-1/TRBV3-2|NA|TRBD1
CASGQGAYEQYF
TGTGCCAGCGGGCAGGGGGCGTACGAGCAGTACTTC
>15|TRBJ2-3|TRBV28|NA|TRBD2
CASSLATSIADTQYF
TGTGCCAGCAGTTTAGCGACTAGCATAGCAGATACGCAGTATTTT
>16|TRBJ2-3|TRBV19|NA|NA
CASRLGEGGPTDTQYF
TGTGCCAGTCGACTAGGGGAGGGGGGTCCCACAGATACGCAGTATTTT
>14|TRBJ1-2|TRBV28|few|NA
CASSLELGARGYTF
TGTGCCAGCAGTTTAGAATTAGGGGCACGTGGCTACACCTTC
>14|TRBJ1-2|TRBV7-2|NA|NA
CASSRTSANYGYTF
TGTGCCAGCAGCAGGACATCAGCTAACTATGGCTACACCTTC
>13|TRBJ1-6|TRBV10-3|NA|TRBD1
CAISGGTDSPLHF
TGTGCCATCAGTGGGGGGACAGATTCACCCCTCCACTTT
>18|TRBJ2-5|TRBV9|NA|TRBD2
CASSVAGGLAGAGETQYF
TGTGCCAGCAGCGTAGCAGGGGGACTAGCGGGAGCCGGAGAGACCCAGTACTTC
>15|TRBJ1-2|TRBV5-1|NA|NA
CASSLTGQTSGGYTF
TGCGCCAGCAGCCTCACGGGACAAACTAGTGGGGGCTACACCTTC
>13|TRBJ1-1|TRBV20-1|NA|NA
CSASGHMNTEAFF
TGCAGTGCTAGTGGACACATGAACACTGAAGCTTTCTTT
>15|TRBJ1-2|TRBV5-8|NA|TRBD1
CASSLGGVRGRGYTF
TGTGCCAGCAGCTTGGGTGGAGTCAGGGGGCGAGGCTACACCTTC
>16|TRBJ2-7|TRBV27|NA|TRBD2
CASSSPLRGYVYEQYF
TGTGCCAGCAGTTCCCCGTTGCGGGGGTACGTCTACGAGCAGTACTTC
>11|TRBJ1-2|TRBV5-4|NA|NA
CASSLGLGYTF
TGTGCCAGCAGCTTGGGACTGGGCTACACCTTC
>14|TRBJ2-3|TRBV19|NA|TRBD2
CASSYRGEGDTQYF
TGTGCCAGTAGTTATCGGGGGGAGGGAGATACGCAGTATTTT
>15|TRBJ2-7|TRBV19|NA|NA
CASSIRTAASYEQYF
TGTGCCAGTAGTATACGGACTGCCGCTTCCTACGAGCAGTACTTC
>14|TRBJ2-7|TRBV7-4|NA|TRBD1
CASSTPHRGNEQYF
TGTGCCAGCAGCACACCCCACAGGGGAAACGAGCAGTACTTC
>14|TRBJ2-2|TRBV9|NA|NA
CASSVDFGTGELFF
TGTGCCAGCAGCGTAGACTTTGGGACTGGGGAGCTGTTTTTT
>17|TRBJ2-2|TRBV10-3|few|TRBD2
CAISPPLTSINTGELFF
TGTGCCATCAGCCCACCTCTGACTAGCATAAACACCGGGGAGCTGTTTTTT
>14|TRBJ2-7|TRBV6-5|NA|TRBD2
CASSPGGLGREQYF
TGTGCCAGCAGTCCGGGGGGGTTGGGTCGCGAGCAGTACTTC
>14|TRBJ2-3|TRBV7-2|NA|NA
CASLMGGHKDTQYF
TGTGCCAGCCTGATGGGGGGGCATAAAGATACGCAGTATTTT
>15|TRBJ1-5|TRBV28|NA|NA
CASSTGQISNQPQHF
TGTGCCAGCAGTACCGGACAGATTAGCAATCAGCCCCAGCATTTT
>17|TRBJ2-5|TRBV9|NA|TRBD2
CASSVGERGGSQETQYF
TGTGCCAGCAGCGTAGGGGAGCGGGGGGGCTCACAAGAGACCCAGTACTTC
>13|TRBJ1-1|TRBV30|NA|NA
CAWSKTPNTEAFF
TGTGCCTGGAGTAAGACACCCAACACTGAAGCTTTCTTT
>15|TRBJ2-5|TRBV14|NA|TRBD2
CASSRSGGVVETQYF
TGTGCCAGCAGCCGGTCCGGGGGGGTCGTGGAGACCCAGTACTTC
>13|TRBJ2-7|TRBV24-1|NA|TRBD1
CATGQGESYEQYF
TGTGCCACCGGACAGGGGGAGAGTTACGAGCAGTACTTC